Listed below are T cell receptor beta chains from one sample, sequenced in a study of vaccination and CD4 T cells after COVID-19. Their target antigens are unknown. TCRdb passed the PCR reads through MiXCR, listing each CDR3 protein once. Seen here are 2,800 or so distinct CDR3 sequences, roughly 35% observed once, and the top ten hold approximately 40%. Specimen: CD4+ T cells from blood, cultured in vitro. All receptors derive from a human donor who had recovered from COVID-19. The CDR3 runs from the conserved cysteine through the conserved F or W. Fields, in order: V gene, clone size, D gene, J gene, CDR3 DNA, CDR3 protein. The D gene is left open where the match is weak. The size of a clone is reported for some rows only, either as once, few or many, or as a class for expanded clones.

v_call: TRBV21-1
clone_size: medium-sized
d_call: NA
j_call: TRBJ1-2
cdr3_nt: TGTGCCAGCAGCAAAGATCAAGGCCTTTATGGCTACACCTTC
cdr3_aa: CASSKDQGLYGYTF

v_call: TRBV7-9
clone_size: NA
d_call: TRBD1
j_call: TRBJ1-2
cdr3_nt: TGTGCCAGCAGCCCCGGGACAGGGAGAGATGGCTACACCTTC
cdr3_aa: CASSPGTGRDGYTF

v_call: TRBV6-1
clone_size: large
d_call: NA
j_call: TRBJ1-6
cdr3_nt: TGTGCCAGCAAGGGTCCCACAGGAGTGAATTCACCCCTCCACTTT
cdr3_aa: CASKGPTGVNSPLHF

v_call: TRBV6-1
clone_size: few
d_call: TRBD1
j_call: TRBJ1-2
cdr3_nt: TGTGCCAGCAGTGAAGACAGGGGAGGGCATGGCTACACCTTC
cdr3_aa: CASSEDRGGHGYTF

v_call: TRBV29-1
clone_size: medium-sized
d_call: TRBD1
j_call: TRBJ2-2
cdr3_nt: TGCAGCGTGAAAACCGGGACAGGTAACACCGGGGAGCTGTTTTTT
cdr3_aa: CSVKTGTGNTGELFF

v_call: TRBV24-1
clone_size: NA
d_call: NA
j_call: TRBJ2-7
cdr3_nt: TGTGCCACCATAAGAGGACTTTACTGGCCCTACGAGCAGTACTTC
cdr3_aa: CATIRGLYWPYEQYF

v_call: TRBV5-1
clone_size: NA
d_call: TRBD1
j_call: TRBJ2-3
cdr3_nt: TGCGCCAGCAGCTTAGGGGACAGGGGGTCCGATACGCAGTATTTT
cdr3_aa: CASSLGDRGSDTQYF

v_call: TRBV6-1
clone_size: NA
d_call: NA
j_call: TRBJ2-5
cdr3_nt: TGTGCCAGCAGGGTGCGAGAGACCCAGTACTTC
cdr3_aa: CASRVRETQYF

v_call: TRBV20-1
clone_size: few
d_call: TRBD2
j_call: TRBJ2-1
cdr3_nt: TGCAGTGCTAGTCCAGGACTAGCGGGCGATGAGCAGTTCTTC
cdr3_aa: CSASPGLAGDEQFF

v_call: TRBV2
clone_size: NA
d_call: TRBD2
j_call: TRBJ2-5
cdr3_nt: TGTGCCAGCATTATTAGCGGGGCCGGGACCCAGTACTTC
cdr3_aa: CASIISGAGTQYF

v_call: TRBV6-1
clone_size: few
d_call: NA
j_call: TRBJ2-5
cdr3_nt: TGTGCCAGCAGTGAATCCGACGGCCCACAAGAGACCCAGTACTTC
cdr3_aa: CASSESDGPQETQYF